This entry lists 18 T cell receptor beta chains sequenced from one sample in a study of shared clonotypes between healthy human individuals. TCRdb's table, derived via immunoSEQ multiplex PCR, lists solely in-frame clones and lacks some. The data contain approximately 2,000,000 clones, just over 90% of them seen just once; the ten biggest clones take up less than 2%. Naive CD8 isolation took CD45RO-negative cells positively selected for CCR7 and excluded terminally differentiated effector memory CD45RA+ cells. Sequencing was carried out using naive CD8+ T cells from PBMCs. These receptor sequences come from a young man in good health. Some clones in this sample may be carry-over from other donors' samples.

Notes on this clone: Other DNA sequences in this sample translate to the same CDR3. The chain employs TRBV7-2 and TRBJ2-5; 14 bases match TRBD2. CDR3 length equals 15 residues. V was pared by 5 bases and J by 5 bases, with 4 bases of the junction left unmatched. Germline V gene data show CDR1 as SGHTA and CDR2 as FQGNSA. The CDR3 DNA sequence: TGTGCCAGCAGCCTGGGACTAGCGGGAGTGGAGACCCAGTACTTC. The encoded protein is CASSLGLAGVETQYF.

The rearrangement uses TRBV10-1 and TRBJ2-7; TRBD2 is a possible D gene (5 bases). Germline V gene lookup returns CDR1 WNHNN and CDR2 SYGVQD (reference sequence). Between the trimmed V and J ends, which lost 6 bases and 6 bases, there was a span of 12 bases. The CDR3 is 12 residues long. The CDR3 DNA follows: TGCGCCAGCAGCCCAGTGGAGGTCGAGCAGTACTTC. It translates to CASSPVEVEQYF.

The chain uses TRBV2 and TRBJ2-3; 13 bases are a match to TRBD2. Germline V gene data show CDR1 as SNHLY and CDR2 as FYNNEI. CDR3 size: 18 residues. Unmatched junction bases numbered 6, after V lost 1 base and J lost 2 bases. CDR3: CASSEVGGLAGNTDTQYF. The DNA of the CDR3 is TGTGCCAGCAGTGAAGTGGGGGGACTAGCGGGGAACACAGATACGCAGTATTTT.

CDR3 coding DNA: TGTGCCAGCAGTGGGGACGGGACAGGGTTTCCCTACGAGCAGTACTTC. Protein: CASSGDGTGFPYEQYF. This chain links TRBV25-1 with TRBJ2-7, with 9 bases fitting TRBD1. This CDR3 has 16 amino acids. Trimming removed 4 bases from V and 2 bases from J; junction bases left unmatched: 9. Germline CDR1 reads MGHDK; CDR2 reads SYGVNS.

The rearrangement links TRBV5-6 to TRBJ1-1; D is unclear. The germline V and J ends were trimmed by 0 bases and 6 bases, with 3 bases remaining between them. The CDR3 spans 11 residues. Germline V gene lookup returns CDR1 SGHDT and CDR2 YYEEEE. In DNA form, the CDR3 reads TGTGCCAGCAGCTTGGGAGCTGAAGCTTTCTTT. This gives the protein CASSLGAEAFF.

This rearrangement joins TRBV6-6 to TRBJ1-1; 9 bases are a match to TRBD1. Germline values: CDR1 MNHNY, CDR2 SVGAGI (reference sequence). The CDR3 has 15 amino acids. Trimming cost V 2 bases and J 5 bases; bases outside gene matches: 6. The CDR3 is CASSYVGQGGTEAFF. The CDR3 DNA is TGTGCCAGCAGTTACGTGGGACAGGGAGGAACTGAAGCTTTCTTT.

The chain joins TRBV7-8 to TRBJ2-1, with D perhaps matching TRBD2 (5 bases). The CDR3 consists of 20 residues. The V end was cut by 1 base, the J end by 0 bases, with 22 bases between. CDR1 is SGHVS, CDR2 FQNEAQ, per germline. DNA for the CDR3: TGTGCCAGCAGCTTAGAGGGTTTGGGAGACCAACCCAACTCCTACAATGAGCAGTTCTTC. Its translation: CASSLEGLGDQPNSYNEQFF.

The chain employs TRBV7-8 and TRBJ2-7, with D unclear. The V end was cut by 3 bases, the J end by 3 bases, with 9 bases between. This CDR3 is 13 amino acids long. Germline values: CDR1 SGHVS, CDR2 FQNEAQ. For the CDR3, the DNA is TGTGCCAGCAGCTTTTCTGAGAGCTACGAGCAGTACTTC. This sequence encodes CASSFSESYEQYF. Full variable domain (missing parts from reference TRBV7-8 and TRBJ2-7): GAGVSQSPRYKVAKRGQDVALRCDPISGHVSLFWYQQALGQGPEFLTYFQNEAQLDKSGLPSDRFFAERPEGSVSTLKIQRTQQEDSAVYLCASSFSESYEQYFGPGTRLTVT.

This chain joins TRBV9 and TRBJ2-7; tentative D call: TRBD1 (5 bases). The V end lost 0 bases, the J end lost 3 bases, and 10 bases lay between the germline ends. Per the germline V gene, CDR1 is SGDLS and CDR2 is YYNGEE. This CDR3 has 14 amino acids. Here the CDR3 reads CASSVALGHYEQYF. In nucleotides, the CDR3 is TGTGCCAGCAGCGTAGCTTTAGGACACTACGAGCAGTACTTC.

This clone came up once. Distinct nucleotide sequences in the sample also encode this CDR3. The CDR3 nucleotides are TGTGCCAGCAGTTTTATGAGCAATCAGCCCCAGCATTTT. Amino acid sequence: CASSFMSNQPQHF. V usage is TRBV27 and J usage is TRBJ1-5; the D is unclear. Germline V CDR1 and CDR2: MNHEY, SMNVEV (reference sequence). The ends were cut back, 3 bases at V and 1 base at J, with 4 bases in the middle. This CDR3 is built from 13 residues.

This chain uses TRBV10-2 with TRBJ1-2; TRBD1 matches 7 bases. Germline V CDR1 and CDR2: WSHSY, SAAADI. The trim removed 0 bases at V and 4 bases at J, leaving 11 bases unmatched. The CDR3 sequence is 17 residues long. The CDR3 nucleotides read TGCGCCAGCAGTGAGTCCGAGGCACAGGGGTTTAGCTATGGCTACACCTTC. This sequence encodes CASSESEAQGFSYGYTF.

The V gene is TRBV19, the J gene TRBJ1-1; no definite D call. Germline CDR1 and CDR2: LNHDA and SQIVND (reference sequence). V lost 3 bases to trimming and J lost 7 bases, with 12 bases between them. This CDR3 spans 13 amino acids. The CDR3 bases are TGTGCCAGTAGTATCGGCGGGAGGGTTGAAGCTTTCTTT. Protein: CASSIGGRVEAFF.

CDR3 sequence: CASNSGRAGDTQYF. The CDR3 DNA sequence: TGTGCCAGCAACAGCGGGAGGGCCGGAGATACGCAGTATTTT. The rearrangement links TRBV2 to TRBJ2-3; 10 nucleotides agree with TRBD2. Germline CDR1 and CDR2: SNHLY and FYNNEI. J was trimmed by 5 bases and V by 7 bases; bases with no gene match: 6. The CDR3 is made up of 14 amino acids.

The rearrangement links TRBV7-2 to TRBJ1-1; D is perhaps TRBD1 (5 bases). The CDR3 contains 13 residues. The germline CDR1 and CDR2 sequences are SGHTA and FQGNSA. Trimming took 5 bases from V and 8 from J, leaving 15 bases between them. The chain's CDR3 is CASSPTEDAEAFF. CDR3 sequence (DNA): TGTGCCAGCAGCCCGACAGAGGACGCAGAAGCTTTCTTT.

The V and J genes are TRBV19 and TRBJ1-5; D gene unclear. The CDR3 spans 17 residues. The germline V gene encodes CDR1 LNHDA and CDR2 SQIVND (reference sequence). V was cut by 5 bases and J by 2 bases, with 19 bases left in between. CDR3 residues: CASSPRAWVGRNQPQHF. Written as DNA, the CDR3 is TGTGCCAGTAGTCCCCGGGCTTGGGTTGGTCGCAATCAGCCCCAGCATTTT.

The chain joins TRBV9 to TRBJ1-1, with a weak D call TRBD1 (5 bases). Deletions cut 0 bases from V and 0 bases from J, with 12 bases between. The CDR3 runs 16 residues. Looked up from germline, CDR1 is SGDLS and CDR2 is YYNGEE. The CDR3 DNA reads TGTGCCAGCAGCGTAGGAAGTGGGGGTGTGAACACTGAAGCTTTCTTT. It encodes CASSVGSGGVNTEAFF. Looking up the rest from reference TRBV9 and TRBJ1-1 gives the full variable domain: DSGVTQTPKHLITATGQRVTLRCSPRSGDLSVYWYQQSLDQGLQFLIQYYNGEERAKGNILERFSAQQFPDLHSELNLSSLELGDSALYFCASSVGSGGVNTEAFFGQGTRLTVV.

About this clone itself: The same CDR3 also results from other DNA sequences found in this sample. This chain uses TRBV19 with TRBJ1-5; 8 bases map to TRBD1. Germline V gives CDR1 LNHDA, CDR2 SQIVND (reference sequence). The CDR3 contains 15 residues. V was clipped by 3 bases and J by 6 bases; unmatched bases: 7. The CDR3 loop is CASSIGRGRVQPQHF. Written as DNA, the CDR3 is TGTGCCAGTAGTATCGGCAGGGGGCGCGTTCAGCCCCAGCATTTT.

V is TRBV5-4 and J is TRBJ2-3; the D is unclear. Looked up from germline, CDR1 is SGHNT and CDR2 is YYREEE (reference sequence). The CDR3 covers 14 residues. The ends were cut back, 0 bases at V and 6 bases at J, with 11 bases in the middle. As DNA, the CDR3 is TGTGCCAGCAGCTTGGACCGCTCGGTGGATACGCAGTATTTT. Translating gives CASSLDRSVDTQYF.